The text below deals with one T cell receptor (beta chain). This record belongs to a study of blood T cell repertoires in COVID-19. Germline V gene data show CDR1 as LNHDA and CDR2 as SQIVND (reference sequence). The junction had 12 bases not matched to a gene; V was cut back by 6 bases and J by 4 bases. The CDR3 contains 18 residues. Here immunoSEQ multiplex PCR was the method, and the copy in TCRdb shows in-frame clones only, minus some. This sample has about 270,000 clones; approximately 90% occur once, and the top ten carry 2% to 2.5%. The specimen sequenced was PBMCs or T cells enriched from blood (not recorded which). The TCR comes from a woman between 40 and 50 years old with acute COVID-19. The chain is built from TRBV19 and TRBJ2-6; 10 bases match TRBD1. CDR3 coding DNA: TGTGCCAGTAGCAGAGCCGGGACAGGGGCCCTGGGGGCCAACGTCCTGACTTTC. Amino acids: CASSRAGTGALGANVLTF. Full variable domain (remainder filled in from reference TRBV19 and TRBJ2-6): DGGITQSPKYLFRKEGQNVTLSCEQNLNHDAMYWYRQDPGQGLRLIYYSQIVNDFQKGDIAEGYSVSREKKESFPLTVTSAQKNPTAFYLCASSRAGTGALGANVLTFGAGSRLTVL.